This TCR beta chain was found in a study of CD8+ T cells in alopecia areata. Lesional scalp punch biopsies and peripheral blood came from alopecia areata patients. V lost 0 bases and J 0 bases, leaving 6 bases between the germline ends. The germline V gene has CDR1 MNHNY and CDR2 SVGAGI (reference sequence). The CDR3 spans 14 residues. Isolated RNA was reverse transcribed into cDNA used as the sequencing template. Sequenced by immunoSEQ multiplex PCR; TCRdb stores in-frame clones only, minus some. The sample carries hundreds of thousands of clones, 50% to 60% recorded once. General study findings and limits: With patients, TCR sharing proved less clear than in mice, a difference possibly related to HLA.

Points on this clone: No antigen is known for it.

The chain couples TRBV6-6 to TRBJ2-7; D is perhaps TRBD1 (5 bases). The sequence came from a human donor with alopecia areata. Sequenced here: CD4+ T cells sorted from blood, sampled at week 0. Written as DNA, the CDR3 is TGTGCCAGCAGTTACTCGCAGGGCTCCTACGAGCAGTACTTC. It translates to CASSYSQGSYEQYF.